The T cell receptor (beta chain) described here comes from a study of beta chain features in type 1 diabetes. The CDR3 has 15 residues. J gave up 1 base and V 4 bases, and 3 bases lay outside the gene matches. CDR1 SGDLS and CDR2 YYNGEE come from the germline V gene. Regarding the study as a whole: Within the patient group, naive, central memory and Treg TCRB repertoires appeared more similar to each other than within healthy donors.

Reverse transcription of all isolated RNA meant that expressed TCRB transcripts were sequenced. Sequencing of naive, central memory and regulatory T cell samples gave an average of roughly 4 million reads. The protocol was immunoSEQ multiplex PCR, while the TCRdb copy is restricted to in-frame clones and leaves out a portion. The repertoire consists of about 230,000 clones, with 9% to 10% occurring once and the leading ten covering about 0.037%. This clone was recorded a few times. The antigen remains unidentified. Blood was collected once per donor into heparin, averaging about 100 mL. CD4+ naive, central memory, regulatory and stem cell-like memory cells were sorted via CD45RO/CCR7/CD25/CD127/CD95/CD27.

Sequenced sample: naive CD4+ T cells from blood. The V and J genes are TRBV9 and TRBJ2-7; TRBD2 aligns across 12 bases. The clonotype was recovered from a woman aged 18-29 years in good health. As DNA, the CDR3 is TGTGCCAGCAGCCCAGGACTAGCGGGATCCTACGAGCAGTACTTC. Its protein is CASSPGLAGSYEQYF.